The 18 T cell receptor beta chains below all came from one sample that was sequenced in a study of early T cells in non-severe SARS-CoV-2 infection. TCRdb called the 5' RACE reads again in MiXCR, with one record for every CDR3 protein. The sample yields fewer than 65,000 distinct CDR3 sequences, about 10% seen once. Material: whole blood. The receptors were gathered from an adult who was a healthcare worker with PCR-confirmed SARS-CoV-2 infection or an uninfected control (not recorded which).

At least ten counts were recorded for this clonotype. In DNA form, the CDR3 reads TGTGCCAGTAGAAGGTGGTACGAGCAGTACTTC. This encodes CASRRWYEQYF. J is TRBJ2-7 and V is TRBV28; the D is unclear. V lost 9 bases and J 4 bases, leaving 10 bases between the germline ends. The CDR3 covers 11 residues. Germline V gene data show CDR1 as MDHEN and CDR2 as SYDVKM.

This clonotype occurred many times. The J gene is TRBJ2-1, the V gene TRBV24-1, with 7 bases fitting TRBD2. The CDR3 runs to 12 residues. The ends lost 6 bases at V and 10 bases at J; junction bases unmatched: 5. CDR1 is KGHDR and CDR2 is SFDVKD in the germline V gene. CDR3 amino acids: CATSSGIGEQFF. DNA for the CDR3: TGTGCCACCAGTAGCGGGATTGGCGAGCAGTTCTTC.

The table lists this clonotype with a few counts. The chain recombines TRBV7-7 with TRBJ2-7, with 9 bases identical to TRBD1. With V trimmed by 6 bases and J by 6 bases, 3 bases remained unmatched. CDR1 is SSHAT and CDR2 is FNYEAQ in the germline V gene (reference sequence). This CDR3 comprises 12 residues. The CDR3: CASSTTGGEQYF. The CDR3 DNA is TGTGCCAGCAGTACGACAGGGGGCGAGCAGTACTTC.

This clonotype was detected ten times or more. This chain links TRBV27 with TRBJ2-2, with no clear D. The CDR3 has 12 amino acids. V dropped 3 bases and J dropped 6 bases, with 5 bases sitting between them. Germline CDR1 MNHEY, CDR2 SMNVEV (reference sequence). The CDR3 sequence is CASSFLAGELFF. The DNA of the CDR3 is TGTGCCAGCAGTTTTCTCGCCGGGGAGCTGTTTTTT.

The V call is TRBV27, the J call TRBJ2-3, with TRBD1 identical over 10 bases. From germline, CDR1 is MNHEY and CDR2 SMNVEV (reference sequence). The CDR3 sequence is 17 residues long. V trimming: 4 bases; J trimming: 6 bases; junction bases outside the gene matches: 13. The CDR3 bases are TGTGCCAGCAGTTCCCGGGACAGGGGTTGGGGCATGGATACGCAGTATTTT. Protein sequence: CASSSRDRGWGMDTQYF.

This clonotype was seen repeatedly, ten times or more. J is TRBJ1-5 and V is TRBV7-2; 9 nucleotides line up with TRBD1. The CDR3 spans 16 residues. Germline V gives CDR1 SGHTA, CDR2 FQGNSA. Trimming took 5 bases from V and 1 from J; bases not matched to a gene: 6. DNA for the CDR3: TGTGCCAGCAGCAAACACGGGACAGGGAGCAATCAGCCCCAGCATTTT. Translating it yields CASSKHGTGSNQPQHF.

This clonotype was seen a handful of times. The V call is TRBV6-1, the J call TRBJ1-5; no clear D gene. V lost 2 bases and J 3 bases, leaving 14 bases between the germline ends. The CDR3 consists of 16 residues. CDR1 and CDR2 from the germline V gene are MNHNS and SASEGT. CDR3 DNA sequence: TGTGCCAGCAGTGAACTCGTCGCTGGCCTCAATCAGCCCCAGCATTTT. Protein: CASSELVAGLNQPQHF.

CDR3 in amino acids: CSLGWGVEEDTQYF. CDR3 in DNA: TGCAGTCTAGGTTGGGGGGTAGAGGAAGATACGCAGTATTTT. J is TRBJ2-3 and V is TRBV20-1; tentatively, D is TRBD2 (6 bases). CDR1 is DFQATT and CDR2 is SNEGSKA in the germline V gene (reference sequence). V lost 8 bases to trimming and J lost 5 bases, with 20 bases between them. The CDR3 covers 14 residues.

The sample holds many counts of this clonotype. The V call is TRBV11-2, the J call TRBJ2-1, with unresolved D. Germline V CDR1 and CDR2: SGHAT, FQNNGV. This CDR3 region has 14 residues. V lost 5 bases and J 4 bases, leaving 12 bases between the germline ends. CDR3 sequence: CASSPYWGYNEQFF. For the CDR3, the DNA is TGTGCCAGCAGCCCCTACTGGGGATACAATGAGCAGTTCTTC.

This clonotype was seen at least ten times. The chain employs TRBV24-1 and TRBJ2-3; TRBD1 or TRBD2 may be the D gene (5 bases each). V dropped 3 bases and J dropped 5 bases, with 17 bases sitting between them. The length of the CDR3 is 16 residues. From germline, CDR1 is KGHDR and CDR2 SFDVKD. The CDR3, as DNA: TGTGCCACCAGTGATCCACGGGACGCACAGGTAGATACGCAGTATTTT. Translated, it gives CATSDPRDAQVDTQYF.

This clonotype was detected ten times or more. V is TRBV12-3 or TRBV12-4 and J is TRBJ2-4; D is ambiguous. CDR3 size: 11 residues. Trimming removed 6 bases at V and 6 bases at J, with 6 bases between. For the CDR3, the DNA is TGTGCCAGCAGAACAGCAAACATTCAGTACTTC. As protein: CASRTANIQYF.

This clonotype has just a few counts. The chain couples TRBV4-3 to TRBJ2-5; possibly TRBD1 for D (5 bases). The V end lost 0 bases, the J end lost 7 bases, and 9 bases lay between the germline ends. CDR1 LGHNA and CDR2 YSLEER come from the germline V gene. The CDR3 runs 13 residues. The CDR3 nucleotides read TGCGCCAGCAGCCAAGAGGATAGGGGGACCCAGTACTTC. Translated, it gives CASSQEDRGTQYF.

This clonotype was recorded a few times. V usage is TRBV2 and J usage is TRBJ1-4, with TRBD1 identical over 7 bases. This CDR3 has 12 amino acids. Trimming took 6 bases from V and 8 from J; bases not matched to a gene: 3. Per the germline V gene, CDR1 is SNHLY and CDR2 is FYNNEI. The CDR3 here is CASSEQGEKLFF. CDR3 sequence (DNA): TGTGCCAGCAGCGAACAGGGGGAAAAACTGTTTTTT.

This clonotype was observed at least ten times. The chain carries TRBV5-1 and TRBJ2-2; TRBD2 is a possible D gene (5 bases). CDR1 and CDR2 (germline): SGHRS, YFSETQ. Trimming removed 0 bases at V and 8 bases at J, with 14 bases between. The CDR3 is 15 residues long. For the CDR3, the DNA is TGCGCCAGCAGCTTGGCCGGGAATAGATTAGGGGAGCTGTTTTTT. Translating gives CASSLAGNRLGELFF.

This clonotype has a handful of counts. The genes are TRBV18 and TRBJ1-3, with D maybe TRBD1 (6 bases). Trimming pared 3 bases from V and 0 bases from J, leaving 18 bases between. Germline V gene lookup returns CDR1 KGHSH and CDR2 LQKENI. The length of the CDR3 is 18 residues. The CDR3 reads CASSPGVPGTPSGNTIYF. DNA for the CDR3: TGTGCCAGCTCACCCGGGGTTCCCGGGACACCCTCTGGAAACACCATATATTTT.

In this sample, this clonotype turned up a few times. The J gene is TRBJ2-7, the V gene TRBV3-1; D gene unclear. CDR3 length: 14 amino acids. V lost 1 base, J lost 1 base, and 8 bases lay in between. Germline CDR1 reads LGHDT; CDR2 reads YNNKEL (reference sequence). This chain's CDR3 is CASSQALGSYEQYF. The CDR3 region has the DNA TGTGCCAGCAGCCAAGCCCTGGGGTCCTACGAGCAGTACTTC.

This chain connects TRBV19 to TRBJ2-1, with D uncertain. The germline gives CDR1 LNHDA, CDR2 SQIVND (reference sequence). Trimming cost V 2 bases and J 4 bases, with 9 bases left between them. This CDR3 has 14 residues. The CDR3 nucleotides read TGTGCCAGTAGTATACGTCTTCTTTACAATGAGCAGTTCTTC. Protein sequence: CASSIRLLYNEQFF.

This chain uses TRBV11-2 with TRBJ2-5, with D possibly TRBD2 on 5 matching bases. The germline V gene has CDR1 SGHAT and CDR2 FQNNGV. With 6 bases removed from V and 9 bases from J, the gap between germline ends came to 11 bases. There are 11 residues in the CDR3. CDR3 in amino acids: CASRGGGPQYF. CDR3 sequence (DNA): TGTGCCAGCAGAGGTGGAGGCCCCCAGTACTTC.